The 19 T cell receptor beta chains given below trace back to one sample, sequenced in a study of T cells in Graves' hyperthyroidism and ophthalmopathy. RNA transcripts yielded amplified TCR beta CDR3 regions. The HTBI primer set drove a first-round RT-PCR of the TCR CDR3. MiXCR, applied by TCRdb to the multiplex PCR reads, yields one record per CDR3 protein. The table has 350,000 to 500,000 distinct CDR3 sequences, around 13% seen once. Sequencing was performed on blood. All receptors derive from a woman under 30 with Graves' hyperthyroidism.

This clonotype was detected ten times or more. The genes are TRBV27 and TRBJ2-7; D may be TRBD2 (7 bases). The CDR3 spans 16 residues. Trimming removed 3 bases from V and 6 bases from J, with 21 bases in between. Germline assignment: CDR1 MNHEY and CDR2 SMNVEV (reference sequence). The CDR3 DNA is TGTGCCAGCAGTTTCACCAGGTGGGGGAGGGGGACCGAGCAGTACTTC. It codes for CASSFTRWGRGTEQYF.

The sample holds one count of this clonotype. The chain links TRBV6-2 or TRBV6-3 to TRBJ1-2, with D possibly TRBD1 on 5 matching bases. With 5 bases removed from V and 5 bases from J, the gap between germline ends came to 12 bases. The CDR3 loop spans 13 amino acids. The V gene's germline CDR1 is MNHEY and CDR2 SVGEGT. The CDR3 spells CASSPHGGYGYTF. The CDR3 DNA reads TGTGCCAGCAGTCCCCACGGGGGGTATGGCTACACCTTC.

V and J are TRBV7-9 and TRBJ1-1, with D perhaps matching TRBD1 (6 bases). This CDR3 region has 14 residues. Germline V gives CDR1 SEHNR, CDR2 FQNEAQ (reference sequence). V lost 5 bases, J lost 2 bases, and 12 bases lay in between. DNA of the CDR3: TGTGCCAGCAGCCCCCTGGGGGCTAACACTGAAGCTTTCTTT. Translation: CASSPLGANTEAFF.

The sample holds a few counts of this clonotype. J is TRBJ1-5 and V is TRBV2, with D possibly being TRBD1 (5 bases). Trimming removed 6 bases from V and 1 base from J, with 13 bases in between. The CDR3 length is 15 residues. The germline V gene has CDR1 SNHLY and CDR2 FYNNEI. CDR3 protein: CASRRRDRSNQPQHF. The DNA for the CDR3 is TGTGCCAGCAGAAGACGTGACAGAAGCAATCAGCCCCAGCATTTT. Together with reference TRBV2 and TRBJ1-5, the CDR3 gives the full variable domain: EPEVTQTPSHQVTQMGQEVILRCVPISNHLYFYWYRQILGQKVEFLVSFYNNEISEKSEIFDDQFSVERPDGSNFTLKIRSTKLEDSAMYFCASRRRDRSNQPQHFGDGTRLSIL.

This clonotype was picked up a small number of times. This chain links TRBV7-6 with TRBJ1-6; a weak D match, TRBD1 (5 bases). From germline, CDR1 is SGHVS and CDR2 FNYEAQ. V was clipped by 1 base and J by 5 bases, with 9 bases between them. The CDR3 is 15 amino acids. The CDR3 spells CASSLGQSNNSPLHF. Written as DNA, the CDR3 is TGTGCCAGCAGCTTAGGACAGTCTAATAATTCACCCCTCCACTTT.

This clonotype was seen a few times. The gene calls are TRBV5-1 and TRBJ2-1; D is possibly TRBD2 (7 bases). The V end lost 2 bases, the J end lost 4 bases, and 19 bases lay between the germline ends. The germline CDR1 and CDR2 sequences are SGHRS and YFSETQ. The CDR3 length is 17 residues. The CDR3 loop is CASSLVASGGGYNEQFF. As DNA, the CDR3 is TGCGCCAGCAGCTTAGTGGCTAGCGGAGGGGGGTACAATGAGCAGTTCTTC.

This clonotype was counted only a few times. The chain combines TRBV12-3 or TRBV12-4 with TRBJ2-1; TRBD2 might be the D (5 bases). V shed 6 bases and J shed 8 bases, with 17 bases lying between them. The CDR3 contains 14 residues. The CDR3 loop reads CASSSGEPRDEQFF. DNA of the CDR3: TGTGCCAGCAGCTCCGGGGAGCCTCGGGATGAGCAGTTCTTC.

Many counts were recorded for this clonotype. The rearrangement joins TRBV6-2 or TRBV6-3 to TRBJ1-5; no definite D call. The CDR3 spans 13 residues. Trimming left V 2 bases short and J 5 bases short, with 7 bases between. Germline-derived CDR1 and CDR2 are MNHEY and SVGEGT. The CDR3 region is CASSYGPDQPQHF. The CDR3 nucleotides read TGTGCCAGCAGTTACGGGCCAGATCAGCCCCAGCATTTT.

This clonotype was observed at least ten times. The genes are TRBV27 and TRBJ2-7; 9 nucleotides agree with TRBD2. This CDR3 is built from 15 residues. The germline gives CDR1 MNHEY, CDR2 SMNVEV (reference sequence). J was trimmed by 6 bases and V by 6 bases; bases with no gene match: 12. Written as DNA, the CDR3 is TGTGCCAGCAGCTTCCTTAGCGGGAGTTCATGCGAGCAGTACTTC. Amino acids: CASSFLSGSSCEQYF.

As regards this clonotype: Germline is not matched at one junction end, which may reflect a read error. The V and J genes are TRBV7-7 and TRBJ2-7; either TRBD1 or TRBD2 may fit D (6 bases each). The CDR3 runs 15 residues. The germline CDR1 and CDR2 sequences are SSHAT and FNYEAQ (reference sequence). The CDR3 nucleotides are TGTGCTAGCAGCTTAGAATGGGGGGCTGTATACGAGCAGTACTTC. Protein: CASSLEWGAVYEQYF.

This sequence joins TRBV3-1 and TRBJ2-3; D not certain. This CDR3 is 11 amino acids long. Trimming left V 4 bases short and J 8 bases short, with 7 bases between. From germline, CDR1 is LGHDT and CDR2 YNNKEL (reference sequence). DNA of the CDR3: TGTGCCAGCAGCCTCCTCGGTACGCAGTATTTT. This sequence encodes CASSLLGTQYF.

This clonotype appeared a few times. A much larger clonotype is one base distant, so this may be a read error. Lacking the conserved final phenylalanine or tryptophan, this CDR3 likely reflects a read error. The chain links TRBV30 to TRBJ2-7; 7 bases are shared with TRBD2. Germline lookup yields CDR1 GTSNPN and CDR2 SVGIG (reference sequence). Trimming took 3 bases from V and 2 from J; bases not matched to a gene: 4. This CDR3 region has 13 residues. The CDR3 here is CAWSLAATYEQYS. Written as DNA, the CDR3 is TGTGCCTGGAGCCTAGCGGCAACCTACGAGCAGTACTCC.

In the case of this clonotype: This may come from a read error, since a much larger clone is one base off. This chain links TRBV6-1 with TRBJ2-5; TRBD2 aligns across 10 bases. The germline V gene has CDR1 MNHNS and CDR2 SASEGT. This CDR3 is 15 amino acids long. In nucleotides, the CDR3 is TGTGCCAGCAGTCCGGGACTAGCGTTCCAAGAGACCCGGTACTTC. Translated, it gives CASSPGLAFQETRYF.

The table lists this clonotype with a few counts. The rearrangement uses TRBV7-9 and TRBJ2-7; 7 nucleotides agree with TRBD1. Germline CDR1 SEHNR, CDR2 FQNEAQ (reference sequence). This CDR3 spans 15 amino acids. Trimming took 5 bases from V and 3 from J; bases not matched to a gene: 10. CDR3 in DNA: TGTGCCAGCAGCGAAGAAGGGGGCACTATCTACGAGCAGTACTTC. Residues: CASSEEGGTIYEQYF.

This clonotype appeared many times. V usage is TRBV6-1 and J usage is TRBJ1-1, with D possibly matching TRBD1 (5 bases). V was pared by 5 bases and J by 3 bases, with 16 bases between. CDR1 is MNHNS and CDR2 is SASEGT in the germline V gene. This CDR3 region has 15 residues. The CDR3 spells CASSLNGGRDTEAFF. DNA of the CDR3: TGTGCCAGCAGTTTGAACGGGGGGAGAGACACTGAAGCTTTCTTT.

V and J are TRBV10-1 and TRBJ2-1, with D tentatively TRBD1 (5 bases). Between the trimmed V and J ends, which lost 3 bases and 4 bases, there was a span of 13 bases. The CDR3 is 15 amino acids. CDR1 WNHNN and CDR2 SYGVQD come from the germline V gene (reference sequence). The CDR3 nucleotides are TGCGCCAGCAGTGACCAGGGTCGGTTGTACAATGAGCAGTTCTTC. Translation: CASSDQGRLYNEQFF.

In regard to this clonotype: A much bigger clone sits one base away, suggesting this may be a read error. This chain connects TRBV24-1 to TRBJ2-7; TRBD1 aligns across 8 bases. The CDR3 covers 13 residues. J was trimmed by 7 bases and V by 11 bases; bases with no gene match: 12. Germline V gives CDR1 KGHDR, CDR2 SFDVKD. CDR3 in DNA: TGTGCCAGCAGCCTTCGGACAGGGTGGGAGCAGTACGTC. The encoded protein is CASSLRTGWEQYV.

This clonotype was seen at least ten times. This chain joins TRBV28 and TRBJ2-3, with 11 bases matching TRBD2. The J segment lost 2 bases and the V segment lost 5 bases, leaving 12 bases of the junction unmatched. The CDR3 is made up of 18 amino acids. Germline CDR1 MDHEN, CDR2 SYDVKM. The CDR3 spells CASSLPGASGRNTDTQYF. CDR3 nucleotides: TGTGCCAGCAGTCTTCCGGGGGCTAGCGGGAGGAACACAGATACGCAGTATTTT.

This clonotype came up many times. The CDR3 is CSVSGQLSTDTQYF. CDR3 sequence (DNA): TGCAGCGTTTCGGGACAACTGAGCACAGATACGCAGTATTTT. The V and J genes are TRBV29-1 and TRBJ2-3; a possible D gene is TRBD1 (6 bases). The CDR3 runs to 14 residues. The V end was cut by 5 bases, the J end by 0 bases, with 12 bases between. The germline V gene encodes CDR1 SQVTM and CDR2 ANQGSEA.